Below, 3 T cell receptor beta chains from the same sample are listed, as sequenced in a study of vaccination effects on CD4 cells after COVID-19. These receptors are not linked to any known antigen. TCRdb keeps only in-frame clones here, not all; method: immunoSEQ multiplex PCR. The sample has more than 35,000 clones; 82% are singletons. Culture lasted around eleven days before CD4+ T cell isolation. Sequences were derived from CD4+ T cells from PBMCs cultured without peptide, sampled before COVID-19 vaccination. The origin of the receptors is a human donor who received a COVID-19 vaccine.

The chain recombines TRBV10-2 with TRBJ2-4; TRBD1 is a possible D gene (6 bases). This CDR3 is 13 amino acids long. Germline V gene sequence: CDR1 WSHSY, CDR2 SAAADI. The V end lost 6 bases, the J end lost 11 bases, and 17 bases lay between the germline ends. The CDR3 protein is CASRGGQNTVQYF. The CDR3 bases are TGCGCCAGCAGGGGTGGACAGAACACGGTTCAGTACTTC.

V is TRBV10-3 and J is TRBJ2-3, with D perhaps TRBD1 or TRBD2 (6 bases each). V was shortened by 0 bases and J by 4 bases, with 17 bases between the two germline ends. Looked up from germline, CDR1 is ENHRY and CDR2 is SYGVKD. There are 17 residues in the CDR3. The CDR3: CAISESARVGGADTQYF. In DNA form, the CDR3 reads TGTGCCATCAGTGAGTCGGCGAGGGTGGGGGGCGCAGATACGCAGTATTTT.

The V call is TRBV18, the J call TRBJ2-7; tentatively, D is TRBD1 or TRBD2 (6 bases each). The CDR3 extends over 15 amino acids. Germline V gene lookup returns CDR1 KGHSH and CDR2 LQKENI. V lost 6 bases, J lost 4 bases, and 19 bases lay in between. DNA for the CDR3: TGTGCCAGCTCCCTAAGAACGGGGGCGCTTTACGAGCAGTACGTC. It is translated as CASSLRTGALYEQYV.